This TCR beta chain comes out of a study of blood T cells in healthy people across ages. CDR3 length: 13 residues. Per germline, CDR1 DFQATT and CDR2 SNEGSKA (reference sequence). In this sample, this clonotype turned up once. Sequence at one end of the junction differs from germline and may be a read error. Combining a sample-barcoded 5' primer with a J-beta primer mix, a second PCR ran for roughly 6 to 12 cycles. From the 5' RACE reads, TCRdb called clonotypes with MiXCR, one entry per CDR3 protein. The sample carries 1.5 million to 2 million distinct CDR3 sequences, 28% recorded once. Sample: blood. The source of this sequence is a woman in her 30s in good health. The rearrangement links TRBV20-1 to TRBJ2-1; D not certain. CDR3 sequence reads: CSASRLVGNERFF. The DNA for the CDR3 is TGCAGTGCCTCCCGGCTAGTCGGCAATGAGCGGTTCTTC.